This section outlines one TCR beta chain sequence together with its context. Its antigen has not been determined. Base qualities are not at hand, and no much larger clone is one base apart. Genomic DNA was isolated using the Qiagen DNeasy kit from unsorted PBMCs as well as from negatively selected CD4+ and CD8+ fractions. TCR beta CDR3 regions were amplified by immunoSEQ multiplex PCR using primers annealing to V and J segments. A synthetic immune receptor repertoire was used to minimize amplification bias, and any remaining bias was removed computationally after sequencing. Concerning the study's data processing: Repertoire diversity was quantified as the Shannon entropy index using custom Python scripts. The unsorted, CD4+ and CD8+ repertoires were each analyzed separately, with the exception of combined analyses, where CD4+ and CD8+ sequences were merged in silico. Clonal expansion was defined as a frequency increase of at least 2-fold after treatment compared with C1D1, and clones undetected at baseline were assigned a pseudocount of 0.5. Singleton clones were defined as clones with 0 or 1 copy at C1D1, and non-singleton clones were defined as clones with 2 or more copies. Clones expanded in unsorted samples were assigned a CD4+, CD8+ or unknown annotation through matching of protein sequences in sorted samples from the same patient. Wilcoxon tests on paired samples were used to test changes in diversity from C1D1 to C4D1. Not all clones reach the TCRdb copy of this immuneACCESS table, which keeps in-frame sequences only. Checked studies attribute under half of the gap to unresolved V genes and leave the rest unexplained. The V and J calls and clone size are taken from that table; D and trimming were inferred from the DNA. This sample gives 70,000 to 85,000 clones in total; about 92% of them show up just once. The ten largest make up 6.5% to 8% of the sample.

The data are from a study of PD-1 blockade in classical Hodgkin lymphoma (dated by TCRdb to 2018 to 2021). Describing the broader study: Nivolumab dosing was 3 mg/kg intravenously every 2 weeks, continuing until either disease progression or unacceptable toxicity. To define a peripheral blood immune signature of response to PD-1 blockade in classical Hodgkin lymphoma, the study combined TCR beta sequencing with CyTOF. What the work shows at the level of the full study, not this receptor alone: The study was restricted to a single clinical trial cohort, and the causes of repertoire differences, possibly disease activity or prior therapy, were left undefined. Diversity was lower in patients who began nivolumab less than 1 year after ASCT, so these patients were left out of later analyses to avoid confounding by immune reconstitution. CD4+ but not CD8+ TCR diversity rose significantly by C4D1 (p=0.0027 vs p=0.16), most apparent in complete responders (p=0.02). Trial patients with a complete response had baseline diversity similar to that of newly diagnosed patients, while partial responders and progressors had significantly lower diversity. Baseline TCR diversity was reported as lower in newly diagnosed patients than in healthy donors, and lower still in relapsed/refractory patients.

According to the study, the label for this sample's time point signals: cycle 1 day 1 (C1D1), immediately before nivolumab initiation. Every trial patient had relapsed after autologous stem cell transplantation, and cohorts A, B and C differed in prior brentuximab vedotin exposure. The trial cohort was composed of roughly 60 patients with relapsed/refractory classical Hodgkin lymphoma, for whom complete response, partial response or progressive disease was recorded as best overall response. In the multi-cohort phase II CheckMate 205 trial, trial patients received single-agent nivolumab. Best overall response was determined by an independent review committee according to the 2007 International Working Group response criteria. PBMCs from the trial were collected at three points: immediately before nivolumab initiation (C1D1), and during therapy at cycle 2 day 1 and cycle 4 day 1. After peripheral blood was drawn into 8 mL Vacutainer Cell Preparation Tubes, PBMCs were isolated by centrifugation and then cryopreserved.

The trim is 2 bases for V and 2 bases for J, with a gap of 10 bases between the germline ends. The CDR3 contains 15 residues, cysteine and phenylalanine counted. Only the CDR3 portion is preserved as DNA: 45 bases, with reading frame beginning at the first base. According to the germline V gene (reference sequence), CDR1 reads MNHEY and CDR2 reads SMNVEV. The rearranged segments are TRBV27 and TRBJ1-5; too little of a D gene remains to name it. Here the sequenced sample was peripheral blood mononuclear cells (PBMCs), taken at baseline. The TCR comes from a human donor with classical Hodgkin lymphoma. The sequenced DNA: TGTGCCAGCAGTTTAGGAGCGAAGGGCAATCAGCCCCAGCATTTT. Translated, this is CASSLGAKGNQPQHF.